These 8 T cell receptor beta chains were sequenced from one sample in a study of human thymus T cells. This table comes from immunoSEQ multiplex PCR, and its TCRdb copy is limited to in-frame clones, with some not included. The sample shows around 45,000 clones, about 95% of them seen only once. Material for sequencing was blood. All receptors derive from a girl less than two years old with a congenital heart defect but otherwise immunologically healthy.

The V and J genes are TRBV7-9 and TRBJ2-2; TRBD2 agrees at 11 bases. The CDR3 has 16 amino acids. V lost 5 bases, J lost 1 base, and 3 bases stayed unmatched. The germline V gene encodes CDR1 SEHNR and CDR2 FQNEAQ (reference sequence). The CDR3 region is CASSTTSGRNTGELFF. DNA for the CDR3: TGTGCCAGCAGCACCACTAGCGGGAGGAACACCGGGGAGCTGTTTTTT.

V and J are TRBV4-2 and TRBJ2-2; D remains unclear. The V gene lost 3 bases and the J gene lost 6 bases, with 5 bases spanning the gap. CDR3 length: 12 residues. Germline V gene lookup returns CDR1 LGHNA and CDR2 YNFKEQ. The CDR3 coding sequence is TGTGCCAGCAGCCAGCCTCCCGGGGAGCTGTTTTTT. Its protein is CASSQPPGELFF.

The chain uses TRBV18 and TRBJ2-1, with a possible D match to TRBD2 (5 bases). The CDR3 is 15 amino acids. The germline gives CDR1 KGHSH, CDR2 LQKENI. Between the trimmed V and J ends, which lost 0 bases and 4 bases, there was a span of 10 bases. CDR3 region: CASSPPNTGYNEQFF. The CDR3, as DNA: TGTGCCAGCTCACCACCTAATACGGGGTACAATGAGCAGTTCTTC.

The V and J genes are TRBV5-5 and TRBJ2-5; 9 bases match TRBD2. Germline V CDR1 and CDR2: SGHKS, YYEKEE (reference sequence). V dropped 4 bases and J dropped 1; count of bases not matched to a gene: 8. The CDR3 covers 16 residues. Here the CDR3 reads CASSLEGGRAQETQYF. CDR3 sequence (DNA): TGTGCCAGCAGCCTGGAGGGCGGGAGGGCCCAAGAGACCCAGTACTTC.

The chain employs TRBV6-5 and TRBJ1-4; D call uncertain. The CDR3 runs to 14 residues. Deletions cut 2 bases from V and 8 bases from J, with 12 bases between. Germline V gene sequence: CDR1 MNHEY, CDR2 SVGAGI. The CDR3, as DNA: TGTGCCAGCAGTTACCTGCGGACGGGCGAAAAACTGTTTTTT. It encodes CASSYLRTGEKLFF.

This chain links TRBV21-1 with TRBJ1-5. TRBV21-1 is a known pseudogene. CDR3 length: 12 residues. This chain's CDR3 is CASSTRNQPQHF. The CDR3 DNA follows: TGTGCCAGCAGCACTCGGAATCAGCCCCAGCATTTT.

The chain uses TRBV7-2 and TRBJ2-1; no definite D call. The CDR3 is 13 amino acids. CDR1 is SGHTA, CDR2 FQGNSA, per germline. The V gene lost 5 bases and the J gene lost 2 bases, with 7 bases spanning the gap. CDR3 amino acids: CASSPPAYNEQFF. The CDR3 DNA reads TGTGCCAGCAGCCCCCCTGCCTACAATGAGCAGTTCTTC.

This chain connects TRBV2 to TRBJ2-7; 8 bases agree with TRBD2. This CDR3 is 12 amino acids long. Germline CDR1 reads SNHLY; CDR2 reads FYNNEI. V shed 8 bases, J shed 2 bases, and the junction held 2 bases outside the gene matches. The CDR3 nucleotides are TGTGCCAGCGCGGGAGGCCCCTACGAGCAGTACTTC. Translating it yields CASAGGPYEQYF.